The rows below give T cell receptor beta chains drawn from one sample of a study of control samples from healthy donors and cancer patients. The protocol was immunoSEQ multiplex PCR, while the TCRdb copy is restricted to in-frame clones and leaves out a portion. The sample has tens of thousands of clones, approximately 85% seen once. The sequenced sample consisted of blood. All receptors derive from a man aged 45 to 65 in good health. Each CDR3 is given with its conserved first and last residue. D genes are given only for firm matches. Expanded clones are given a class, and other clones once, few, many or no size at all.

TRBJ2-2 TRBV1 - - 16 TGCACCAGCAGCCCCGGGACTAGCGGTCCCACCGGGGAGCTGTTTTTT CTSSPGTSGPTGELFF
TRBJ2-5 TRBV18 TRBD2 - 14 TGTGCCAGCTCACCACCTAGCGGGCAAGAGACCCAGTACTTC CASSPPSGQETQYF
TRBJ2-3 TRBV11-3 TRBD2 - 14 TGTGCCAGCAGCTCGACTAGCGGCCCCCACGGGCAGTATTTT CASSSTSGPHGQYF
TRBJ1-5 TRBV6-6 - - 17 TGTGCCAGCAGTCCTTGGGGGCTTGGGGGTAGCAATCAGCCCCAGCATTTT CASSPWGLGGSNQPQHF
TRBJ2-1 TRBV27 - - 16 TGTGCCAGCAGTACCCTAACTAGCCTGTATGACAATGAGCAGTTCTTC CASSTLTSLYDNEQFF
TRBJ1-1 TRBV12-3/TRBV12-4 - - 13 TGTGCCAGCAGTCTCCAAGTTGACACTGAAGCTTTCTTT CASSLQVDTEAFF
TRBJ2-1 TRBV29-1 - - 14 TGCAGCGTTGGCTTTACTACAGGGTCCAATGAGCAGTTCTTC CSVGFTTGSNEQFF
TRBJ1-1 TRBV28 TRBD1 - 14 TGTGCCATCTCGGACAGGGGTTACGGCACTGAAGCTTTCTTT CAISDRGYGTEAFF
TRBJ1-5 TRBV10-3 - - 16 TGTGCCATCAGAGAGAACCGGGACACCCCTTCAGGGCCCCAGCATTTT CAIRENRDTPSGPQHF
TRBJ2-1 TRBV7-7 TRBD2 once 16 TGTGCTAGCAGCTTATCCCTAGCGGGAGGGAACAATGAGCAGTTCTTC CASSLSLAGGNNEQFF
TRBJ1-4 TRBV28 TRBD1 - 13 TGTGCCAGCGGGCAGGGGGCCGGTGAAAAACTGTTTTTT CASGQGAGEKLFF
TRBJ2-2 TRBV2 TRBD2 - 17 TGTGCCAGCAGGGCCAGGACTAGAGATACGAACACCGGGGAGCTGTTTTTT CASRARTRDTNTGELFF
TRBJ1-1 TRBV28 TRBD1 once 15 TGTGCCAGCAGTTCAGCGGACAGGATGAACACTGAAGCTTTCTTT CASSSADRMNTEAFF
TRBJ1-1 TRBV29-1 TRBD1 - 12 TGCAGCGTGAGGACAGGGTTAGAAAAAGCTTTCTTT CSVRTGLEKAFF
TRBJ1-5 TRBV10-3 - - 15 TGTGCCATCAGTGAATTTGCAGGGAGCAATCAGCCCCAGCATTTT CAISEFAGSNQPQHF
TRBJ2-7 TRBV5-6 - - 14 TGTGCCAGCAGCTTACCCACAGGGTTCCACGAGCAGTACTTC CASSLPTGFHEQYF
TRBJ1-3 TRBV3-1/TRBV3-2 TRBD1 - 14 TGTGCCAGCAGCCAAGAGACAGGGAGCGACACCATATATTTT CASSQETGSDTIYF
TRBJ2-2 TRBV30 - - 10 TGTGCCTGTTGGGGGGGGGAGCTGTTTTTT CACWGGELFF
TRBJ2-1 TRBV5-1 - - 17 TGCGCCAGCAGCTTGGGGCCGGGTAACTCCTTCTACAATGAGCAGTTCTTC CASSLGPGNSFYNEQFF
TRBJ2-1 TRBV18 - - 17 TGTGCCAGCTCCCCCCCGGCAGGACAGATCCACTACAATGAGCAGTTCTTC CASSPPAGQIHYNEQFF
TRBJ1-3 TRBV5-1 - - 15 TGCGCCAGCAGCTCCAGCTGGAGGACTGGAAACACCATATATTTT CASSSSWRTGNTIYF
TRBJ1-4 TRBV7-2 - - 15 TGTGCCAGCAGCTTAGAGGCGATGAGTAGAGAAAAACTGTTTTTT CASSLEAMSREKLFF
TRBJ1-2 TRBV6-5 - few 16 TGTGCCAGCAGTTTCGACCCCGGCGGGCCAAACTATGGCTACACCTTC CASSFDPGGPNYGYTF
TRBJ2-2 TRBV4-3 - once 14 TGCGCCAGCAGCCAAGAGTTCAACACCGGGGAGCTGTTTTTT CASSQEFNTGELFF
TRBJ2-3 TRBV9 TRBD2 - 17 TGTGCCAGCAGCGTAGGCCGGGGGGGGGCCCGCACAGATACGCAGTATTTT CASSVGRGGARTDTQYF
TRBJ1-1 TRBV28 TRBD1 - 15 TGTGCCAGCAGTTCCGGAGGGGGCGCCGACACTGAAGCTTTCTTT CASSSGGGADTEAFF
TRBJ1-1 TRBV28 - - 11 TGTGCCAGCAGTCCCCTGGCTGAAGCTTTCTTT CASSPLAEAFF
TRBJ1-1 TRBV5-4 - - 14 TGTGCCAGCAGCTACCGGGACCTGAACACTGAAGCTTTCTTT CASSYRDLNTEAFF
TRBJ1-1 TRBV29-1 - - 11 TGCAGCCCGGGCCTAGGGGCTGAAGCTTTCTTT CSPGLGAEAFF
TRBJ2-5 TRBV28 - - 19 TGTGCCAGCAGTTCCGAGGGTCCGACTGAAGAAGGCCAAGAAGAGACCCAGTACTTC CASSSEGPTEEGQEETQYF
TRBJ1-1 TRBV28 TRBD1 - 15 TGTGCCAGCAGGGGTACAGGGGGCCTTAGAACTGAAGCTTTCTTT CASRGTGGLRTEAFF
TRBJ1-1 TRBV7-3 TRBD1 - 15 TGTGCCAGCAGCTTGACAGGGGCCGGGAACACTGAAGCTTTCTTT CASSLTGAGNTEAFF
TRBJ2-7 TRBV4-2 TRBD2 - 17 TGTGCCAGCAGCCGTAAGACTGTTGGACTAGCAGAATACGAGCAGTACTTC CASSRKTVGLAEYEQYF
TRBJ2-7 TRBV27 TRBD1 - 14 TGTGCCAGCAGTTTATTCCGGGACAGCATCGAGCAGTACTTC CASSLFRDSIEQYF
TRBJ2-3 TRBV19 TRBD2 - 21 TGTGCCAGTAGTATAGATCATCTGGGACTAGCGGGAGGGCCCGGCACAGATACGCAGTATTTT CASSIDHLGLAGGPGTDTQYF
TRBJ2-3 TRBV10-3 TRBD1 once 16 TGTGCCATCAGTTTTACAGGGGGCGCTAGCACAGATACGCAGTATTTT CAISFTGGASTDTQYF
TRBJ1-2 TRBV28 TRBD1 - 15 TGTGCCAGCAGGATTCCGGGACAGGGGATTTGGGGCTACACCTTC CASRIPGQGIWGYTF
TRBJ1-5 TRBV10-2 - - 13 TGCGCCAGCGGGACGCAAATTAATCAGCCCCAGCATTTT CASGTQINQPQHF
TRBJ1-2 TRBV6-5 - - 15 TGTGCCAGCAGGGGTGCCGGAGGATCGGGCTATGGCTACACCTTC CASRGAGGSGYGYTF
TRBJ2-3 TRBV27 - - 18 TGTGCCAGCAGTTACCTGGGTCTGGGCCTGAGGGGCACAGATACGCAGTATTTT CASSYLGLGLRGTDTQYF
TRBJ1-2 TRBV6-1 - - 14 TGTGCCAGCAGTGAGGCAATAGGGAACTATGGCTACACCTTC CASSEAIGNYGYTF
TRBJ1-3 TRBV27 - once 19 TGTGCCAGCAGGCAGAAGGACATGATCCTCCTTAGCTCTGGAAACACCATATATTTT CASRQKDMILLSSGNTIYF
TRBJ1-1 TRBV19 - - 15 TGTGCCAGTAAGCTAACCTGGCGGGGGAACACTGAAGCTTTCTTT CASKLTWRGNTEAFF
TRBJ1-1 TRBV15 - - 12 TGTGCCACCAGCTCAGGGGTCACTGAAGCTTTCTTT CATSSGVTEAFF
TRBJ1-2 TRBV21-1 - - 11 TGTGCCAGCAGGGGTGGGGGTGGCTACACCTTC CASRGGGGYTF
TRBJ1-5 TRBV6-5 TRBD1 - 14 TGTGCCAGCAGTTGGACAGGGTACAATCAGCCCCAGCATTTT CASSWTGYNQPQHF
TRBJ1-1 TRBV27 - - 12 TGTGCCAGCAGTCGGACGAACACTGAAGCTTTCTTT CASSRTNTEAFF
TRBJ1-5 TRBV9 TRBD1 few 18 TGTGCCAGCAGCGTAGCTATAAGGACAGGGGCCCCGTATCAGCCCCAGCATTTT CASSVAIRTGAPYQPQHF
TRBJ1-6 TRBV15 TRBD1 once 15 TGTGCCACCAACTCCGTGACAGGGGGGGGCTCACCCCTCCACTTT CATNSVTGGGSPLHF
TRBJ2-7 TRBV28 - few 13 TGTGCCACCATCAGGGAGGACTCCTACGAGCAGTACTTC CATIREDSYEQYF
TRBJ1-4 TRBV28 - - 11 TGTGCCAGCAGTTTAGGTGAAAAACTGTTTTTT CASSLGEKLFF
TRBJ2-1 TRBV28 TRBD2 - 19 TGTGCCAGCAGTCCCTCGGGACTAGCGGGATATCTTTTAAAGGATGAGCAGTTCTTC CASSPSGLAGYLLKDEQFF
TRBJ1-1 TRBV10-2 - once 13 TGCGCCAGCAGTGGACAGGCGAACACTGAAGCTTTCTTT CASSGQANTEAFF
TRBJ2-7 TRBV29-1 - - 11 TGCAGCGTTGGTCAGGGATGGGAGCAGTACTTC CSVGQGWEQYF
TRBJ1-5 TRBV7-9 - - 13 TGTGCCAGCAGCTTAGAGGAGGGGACGCCCCAGCATTTT CASSLEEGTPQHF
TRBJ1-2 TRBV5-5 - - 14 TGTGCCAGCAGCTTGGTCCCAGAAAACTATGGCTACACCTTC CASSLVPENYGYTF